The sample holds many counts of the clone carrying this TCR beta chain. These data come from a study of T cells in Graves' hyperthyroidism and ophthalmopathy. The V segment lost 3 bases and the J segment 0 bases; nucleotides outside the gene matches: 0. Germline V gene sequence: CDR1 SNHLY, CDR2 FYNNEI. The CDR3 runs to 15 residues. Diagnosis relied on clinical symptoms, serum thyroxine and TRAb, thyroid ultrasound and orbital computed tomography. Source material for PBMCs was about 10 ml fresh peripheral blood. The source material, RNA transcripts, was used to amplify TCR beta CDR3 regions. The HTBI primer set was used in a first-round RT-PCR of the TCR CDR3. TCRdb re-derived calls from the multiplex PCR reads in MiXCR, one entry per CDR3 protein. Counted here are 600,000 to 750,000 distinct CDR3 sequences, roughly 17% occurring once; the ten biggest clones make up about 14%.

This TCR derives from a man in his forties or fifties with Graves' hyperthyroidism. This rearrangement joins TRBV2 to TRBJ2-7, with 12 bases identical to TRBD2. Sequencing input: blood. Written as DNA, the CDR3 is TGTGCCAGCAGTGAGACTAGCGGGAGCTCCTACGAGCAGTACTTC. Protein sequence: CASSETSGSSYEQYF.